This TCR beta chain was obtained from a study of T cell repertoires in cytomegalovirus infection. There are many counts of this clonotype. Each CDR3 protein is one row after TCRdb ran MiXCR on the reads. Seen here are around 280,000 distinct CDR3 sequences, around 9.1% observed once, and the top ten hold approximately 2.4%. This CDR3 spans 14 amino acids. The germline V gene encodes CDR1 SGHTA and CDR2 FQGNSA. V lost 5 bases, J lost 8 bases, and 18 bases lay in between. The source is a human donor in good health (CMV status not recorded). Some clones in this sample may be carry-over from other donors' samples. Sequencing was performed on PBMCs. This sequence joins TRBV7-2 and TRBJ1-2, with D possibly being TRBD1 (5 bases). The CDR3: CASSPQGSGSGYTF. In nucleotides, the CDR3 is TGTGCCAGCAGCCCCCAGGGCAGCGGCTCGGGCTACACCTTC.